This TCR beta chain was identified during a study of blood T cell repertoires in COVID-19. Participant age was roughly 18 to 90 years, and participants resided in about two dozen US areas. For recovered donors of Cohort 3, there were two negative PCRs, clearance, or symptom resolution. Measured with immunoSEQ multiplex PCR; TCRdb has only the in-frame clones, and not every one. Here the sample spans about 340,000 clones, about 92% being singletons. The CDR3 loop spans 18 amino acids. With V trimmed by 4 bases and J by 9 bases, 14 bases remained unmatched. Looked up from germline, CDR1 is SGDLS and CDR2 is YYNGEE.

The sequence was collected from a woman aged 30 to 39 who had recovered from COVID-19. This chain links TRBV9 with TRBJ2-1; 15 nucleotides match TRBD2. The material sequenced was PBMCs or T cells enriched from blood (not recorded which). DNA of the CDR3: TGTGCCAGCAGCCCCCTAGCTGGACTAGCGGGAGGGCCAGGTGAGCAGTTCTTC. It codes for CASSPLAGLAGGPGEQFF.